What follows is one T cell receptor beta chain and its context. What it binds is not known. Trimming pared 4 bases from V and 0 bases from J, leaving 12 bases between. The germline CDR1 and CDR2 sequences are SGHRS and YFSETQ. The CDR3 is 15 residues long. This entry belongs to a study of shared clonotypes between healthy human individuals. Whole-study findings and limits: What limited the represented genetic and exposure-history diversity was the small number of donors.

Some clones are missing from TCRdb's copy, which holds only in-frame ones; the method was immunoSEQ multiplex PCR. This table has roughly 400,000 clones, about 96% appearing once. The receptor's source is a man aged 30 to 45 in good health. Material: memory CD8+ T cells sorted from blood. Subset here: CD45RO+ cells pooled with CCR7-negative TemRA cells. The V call is TRBV5-1, the J call TRBJ2-3; a possible D gene is TRBD2 (6 bases). Here the CDR3 DNA reads TGCGCCAGCAGCGGAGGAGGGCCAAGCACAGATACGCAGTATTTT. Translation: CASSGGGPSTDTQYF.